Below, 24 T cell receptor beta chains from the same sample are listed, as sequenced in a study of blood T cell repertoires in COVID-19. Only in-frame clones appear in the TCRdb table, and some are missing; sequencing was by immunoSEQ multiplex PCR. The table lists approximately 110,000 clones, 75% to 85% of them singletons. The sample comprised peripheral blood. Every receptor here comes from an elderly woman with active or convalescent COVID-19.

The rearrangement links TRBV18 to TRBJ2-7; 14 positions match TRBD2. V lost 5 bases to trimming and J lost 4 bases; unmatched junction nucleotides: 7. The CDR3 covers 16 residues. The V gene's germline CDR1 is KGHSH and CDR2 LQKENI. The CDR3 DNA follows: TGTGCCAGCTCAACCTGGACTAGCGGGAGGCCATACGAGCAGTACTTC. It is translated as CASSTWTSGRPYEQYF.

The chain employs TRBV3-1 (or the pseudogene TRBV3-2) and TRBJ2-7; D might be TRBD1 (5 bases). The CDR3 covers 17 residues. Trimming pared 0 bases from V and 2 bases from J, leaving 17 bases between. Germline V gene lookup returns CDR1 LGHDT and CDR2 YNNKEL (reference sequence). CDR3 residues: CASSQEGAFVGAYEQYF. The CDR3 DNA reads as TGTGCCAGCAGCCAAGAAGGGGCTTTCGTGGGTGCCTACGAGCAGTACTTC.

The gene calls are TRBV10-3 and TRBJ1-2; possible D gene TRBD1, 5 bases. Trimming removed 0 bases at V and 4 bases at J, with 9 bases between. CDR3 size: 14 residues. The germline V gene has CDR1 ENHRY and CDR2 SYGVKD. The CDR3 spells CAISESSTGYGYTF. DNA of the CDR3: TGTGCCATCAGTGAGTCGTCTACAGGCTATGGCTACACCTTC.

This chain connects TRBV12-3 or TRBV12-4 to TRBJ1-1; D possibly corresponds to TRBD1 (5 bases). The CDR3 length is 11 residues. Trimming stripped 2 bases from V and 10 bases from J, with 8 bases between. The CDR3 here is CASSLMGGAFF. CDR3 coding DNA: TGTGCCAGCAGTTTAATGGGGGGAGCTTTCTTT.

Here the CDR3 DNA reads TGTGCCAGCAGCCGATCGGCCCGGGGCACAGATACGCAGTATTTT. It is translated as CASSRSARGTDTQYF. The J gene is TRBJ2-3, the V gene TRBV13; D remains unclear. CDR1 and CDR2 from the germline V gene are PRHDT and FYEKMQ (reference sequence). The V and J ends lost 5 bases and 1 base respectively, with 13 bases between them. This CDR3 region has 15 residues.

This clone was seen only a few times. The chain recombines TRBV28 with TRBJ2-2, with TRBD2 identical over 7 bases. CDR1 is MDHEN, CDR2 SYDVKM, per germline. The CDR3 has 12 residues. Trimming at V came to 7 bases and at J to 7 bases, leaving 3 bases not matched to a gene. The CDR3 nucleotides are TGTGCCAGCATGGGGGGGATCGGGGAGCTGTTTTTT. This gives the protein CASMGGIGELFF.

The CDR3, as DNA: TGTGCCAGCAGTGTAGACAGAATTACTAACTATGGCTACACCTTC. It is translated as CASSVDRITNYGYTF. The chain employs TRBV2 and TRBJ1-2; TRBD1 might be the D (5 bases). Deletions cut 4 bases from V and 0 bases from J, with 12 bases between. Germline V lookup: CDR1 SNHLY, CDR2 FYNNEI. The CDR3 loop spans 15 amino acids.

This chain joins TRBV28 and TRBJ1-2; D gene uncertain. Looked up from germline, CDR1 is MDHEN and CDR2 is SYDVKM. The CDR3 runs 14 residues. The germline V and J ends were trimmed by 3 bases and 1 base, with 9 bases remaining between them. CDR3 sequence: CASSFPGFNYGYTF. The CDR3 region has the DNA TGTGCCAGCAGTTTTCCAGGATTTAACTATGGCTACACCTTC.

The rearrangement joins TRBV9 to TRBJ2-5; TRBD1 aligns across 7 bases. The trim removed 4 bases at V and 1 base at J, leaving 7 bases unmatched. The CDR3 runs to 15 residues. The germline V gene has CDR1 SGDLS and CDR2 YYNGEE. The CDR3 spells CASSQGQRSQETQYF. The CDR3 DNA sequence: TGTGCCAGCAGCCAGGGACAGCGAAGCCAAGAGACCCAGTACTTC.

The chain employs TRBV5-1 and TRBJ2-4, with a weak D call TRBD2 (6 bases). The V end lost 2 bases, the J end lost 8 bases, and 11 bases lay between the germline ends. The germline CDR1 and CDR2 sequences are SGHRS and YFSETQ. The CDR3 has 13 residues. The CDR3 sequence is CASSFPGEDIQYF. CDR3 bases: TGCGCCAGCAGCTTCCCGGGGGAAGACATTCAGTACTTC.

The rearrangement joins TRBV10-3 to TRBJ1-2; D might be TRBD1 (5 bases). The CDR3 runs to 15 residues. V was trimmed by 3 bases and J by 8 bases, leaving 19 bases between them. From germline, CDR1 is ENHRY and CDR2 SYGVKD. CDR3 sequence: CAISDQNRPGYGYTF. The CDR3 nucleotides are TGTGCCATCAGTGACCAAAACAGGCCCGGGTACGGCTACACCTTC.

The J gene is TRBJ2-7, the V gene TRBV25-1; 7 nucleotides line up with TRBD2. The J segment lost 2 bases and the V segment lost 2 bases, leaving 6 bases of the junction unmatched. The CDR3 contains 15 residues. Per the germline V gene, CDR1 is MGHDK and CDR2 is SYGVNS. The CDR3 nucleotides are TGTGCCAGCAGTGAAACTAGCGTGATTCCCTACGAGCAGTACTTC. Its protein product is CASSETSVIPYEQYF.

V and J are TRBV19 and TRBJ1-4; 8 nucleotides line up with TRBD1. V lost 7 bases to trimming and J lost 2 bases; unmatched junction nucleotides: 3. This CDR3 is built from 14 residues. Germline V gives CDR1 LNHDA, CDR2 SQIVND (reference sequence). CDR3 nucleotide sequence: TGTGCCAGTAAACGGACAGGGACTAATGAAAAACTGTTTTTT. Its translation is CASKRTGTNEKLFF. Together with reference TRBV19 and TRBJ1-4, the CDR3 gives the full variable domain: DGGITQSPKYLFRKEGQNVTLSCEQNLNHDAMYWYRQDPGQGLRLIYYSQIVNDFQKGDIAEGYSVSREKKESFPLTVTSAQKNPTAFYLCASKRTGTNEKLFFGSGTQLSVL.

The chain has TRBV3-1 (or the pseudogene TRBV3-2) and TRBJ1-4; TRBD1 aligns across 11 bases. V lost 4 bases, J lost 7 bases, and 8 bases stayed unmatched. Germline V gene sequence: CDR1 LGHDT, CDR2 YNNKEL (reference sequence). The CDR3 loop spans 16 amino acids. CDR3 sequence: CASSPGTGGPGEKLFF. The CDR3 coding sequence is TGTGCCAGCAGCCCCGGGACAGGGGGGCCTGGTGAAAAACTGTTTTTT.

As regards this clone: The junction departs from the called germline gene at one end, perhaps through a read error. The chain uses TRBV29-1 and TRBJ2-5; the match to TRBD2 covers 10 bases. This CDR3 is 14 amino acids long. The germline CDR1 and CDR2 sequences are SQVTM and ANQGSEA. CDR3 loop: CSGELAGSMETQYF. The CDR3 DNA reads TGCAGCGGTGAACTAGCGGGAAGTATGGAGACCCAGTACTTC.

The chain uses TRBV5-1 and TRBJ2-7, with 9 bases matching TRBD1. In germline, CDR1 is SGHRS, CDR2 YFSETQ. This CDR3 has 15 residues. J gave up 3 bases and V 0 bases, and 4 bases lay outside the gene matches. The chain's CDR3 is CASSLDGDRVYEQYF. The CDR3 DNA is TGCGCCAGCAGCTTGGACGGGGACAGGGTCTACGAGCAGTACTTC.

CDR3 residues: CSASQGGGNTIYF. Written as DNA, the CDR3 is TGCAGTGCTAGTCAGGGTGGTGGAAACACCATATATTTT. J is TRBJ1-3 and V is TRBV20-1; tentatively, D is TRBD1 (5 bases). This CDR3 has 13 amino acids. Deletions cut 3 bases from V and 3 bases from J, with 9 bases between. Germline V lookup: CDR1 DFQATT, CDR2 SNEGSKA (reference sequence).

This clone was observed a handful of times. The J gene is TRBJ2-1, the V gene TRBV18; TRBD2 agrees at 7 bases. The length of the CDR3 is 15 residues. V dropped 4 bases and J dropped 6; count of bases not matched to a gene: 9. CDR1 KGHSH and CDR2 LQKENI come from the germline V gene. The CDR3 region has the DNA TGTGCCAGCTCACAACAGGACTGGGAGGGCAATGAGCAGTTCTTC. It yields the protein CASSQQDWEGNEQFF.

This chain connects TRBV9 to TRBJ1-5; D is ambiguous. This CDR3 comprises 14 residues. Trimming removed 4 bases at V and 0 bases at J, with 8 bases between. From germline, CDR1 is SGDLS and CDR2 YYNGEE. In DNA form, the CDR3 reads TGTGCCAGCAGCCCCAGCGTTAGCAATCAGCCCCAGCATTTT. It codes for CASSPSVSNQPQHF.

The V gene is TRBV7-3, the J gene TRBJ2-2; TRBD2 agrees at 9 bases. V lost 5 bases, J lost 1 base, and 2 bases stayed unmatched. CDR1 is SGHTA and CDR2 is FQGTGA in the germline V gene. This CDR3 has 15 amino acids. This chain's CDR3 is CASSQLAGNTGELFF. Here the CDR3 DNA reads TGTGCCAGCAGCCAACTAGCGGGGAACACCGGGGAGCTGTTTTTT. Filled out from reference TRBV7-3 and TRBJ2-2, the complete variable domain reads GAGVSQTPSNKVTEKGKYVELRCDPISGHTALYWYRQSLGQGPEFLIYFQGTGAADDSGLPNDRFFAVRPEGSVSTLKIQRTERGDSAVYLCASSQLAGNTGELFFGEGSRLTVL.

The gene calls are TRBV5-6 and TRBJ1-2, with D perhaps matching TRBD1 (6 bases). The germline V and J ends were trimmed by 1 base and 5 bases, with 21 bases remaining between them. In germline, CDR1 is SGHDT, CDR2 YYEEEE. This CDR3 has 17 residues. DNA for the CDR3: TGTGCCAGCAGCTTGTACACAGGGATAAGAGAGGAGTATGGCTACACCTTC. As protein: CASSLYTGIREEYGYTF.

This chain joins TRBV18 and TRBJ2-5, with D possibly matching TRBD1 (8 bases). This CDR3 comprises 15 residues. Per the germline V gene, CDR1 is KGHSH and CDR2 is LQKENI. Deletions cut 4 bases from V and 5 bases from J, with 17 bases between. The CDR3 DNA follows: TGTGCCAGCTCACAAACCGACAGGGGAGGGGAGACCCAGTACTTC. It specifies CASSQTDRGGETQYF.

Note on this clone: Mismatch with germline at one junction end may stem from a read error. The V gene is TRBV18, the J gene TRBJ1-2, with D possibly TRBD1 on 6 matching bases. This CDR3 spans 13 amino acids. Germline CDR1 and CDR2: KGHSH and LQKENI. CDR3 bases: TGTGCCAGCACACCGGGACAATTCTATGGCTACACCTTC. Translating it yields CASTPGQFYGYTF.

The chain recombines TRBV4-2 with TRBJ1-5, with 9 nucleotides matching TRBD1. CDR3 size: 16 residues. The germline V gene encodes CDR1 LGHNA and CDR2 YNFKEQ. J was trimmed by 4 bases and V by 2 bases; bases with no gene match: 6. The CDR3 loop is CASSQRTGEANQPQHF. The CDR3 DNA is TGTGCCAGCAGCCAAAGGACAGGGGAGGCAAATCAGCCCCAGCATTTT.